This passage covers 22 T cell receptor beta chains from one sample sequenced in a study of Tregs in tolerant kidney transplant recipients. The table came from immunoSEQ multiplex PCR; TCRdb's copy has only in-frame clones and leaves some out. The sample has fewer than 35,000 clones; the top ten hold about 8.1%. The sample consisted of CD8+ T cells from blood, taken before the transplant. The receptor source for this set is a human donor who received a combined kidney and bone marrow transplant.

On this clone itself: The sequenced fragment ends 3 residues before the CDR3 boundary, so the rest is inferred from the germline J gene. The V call is TRBV7-9, the J call TRBJ2-2; perhaps TRBD2 as D (6 bases). The germline CDR1 and CDR2 sequences are SEHNR and FQNEAQ (reference sequence). V lost 5 bases and J lost 7, with 11 bases in between. The CDR3 sequence is 13 residues long. The DNA read from the CDR3 is TGTGCCAGCAGCCCGGCGGGGCACGGGGAG. It specifies CASSPAGHGE. The whole CDR3 region reads CASSPAGHGELFF.

Comment on this clone: Sequencing ends 3 residues short of the CDR3 end; the germline J gene provides the rest. The gene calls are TRBV7-9 and TRBJ2-7, with D perhaps TRBD1 (5 bases). Germline lookup yields CDR1 SEHNR and CDR2 FQNEAQ (reference sequence). CDR3 length: 15 residues. V was shortened by 4 bases and J by 5 bases, with 18 bases between the two germline ends. The part of the CDR3 DNA that was read is TGTGCCAGCAGCTATCAGCAGGGTAGGTCCGACGAG. Translated, it gives CASSYQQGRSDE. The whole CDR3 reads CASSYQQGRSDEQYF.

A remark on this clone: Read coverage stops 3 residues before the CDR3 terminus; the germline J gene supplies the remainder. This chain joins TRBV7-6 and TRBJ1-6; a possible D gene is TRBD1 (5 bases). V was clipped by 5 bases and J by 1 base, with 9 bases between them. The CDR3 is made up of 15 amino acids. Germline CDR1 is SGHVS and CDR2 is FNYEAQ. The DNA read from the CDR3 is TGTGCCAGCAGCGCTGACAGTTCCTATAATTCACCC. It codes for CASSADSSYNSP. The whole CDR3 protein is CASSADSSYNSPLHF.

With regard to this clone: The sequenced fragment ends 3 residues before the CDR3 boundary, so the rest is inferred from the germline J gene. The chain employs TRBV6-1 and TRBJ2-2; tentative D call: TRBD2 (7 bases). The CDR3 loop spans 14 amino acids. Trimming shortened V by 4 bases and J by 6 bases, and 12 bases separated the two germline ends. Germline V gives CDR1 MNHNS, CDR2 SASEGT. This chain's CDR3 is CASSVAGASGELFF. The sequenced part of the CDR3 DNA is TGTGCCAGCAGTGTGGCGGGGGCCTCCGGGGAG.

Notes on this clone: Read coverage stops 3 residues before the CDR3 terminus; the germline J gene supplies the remainder. The chain has TRBV6-1 and TRBJ1-6; 9 bases agree with TRBD1. CDR3 length equals 15 residues. Per germline, CDR1 MNHNS and CDR2 SASEGT. Trimming cost V 3 bases and J 7 bases; bases outside gene matches: 4. The CDR3 bases that were read are TGTGCCAGCAGTGAGGGACAGGGAAGAAATTCACCC. Its protein is CASSEGQGRNSP. The whole CDR3 region reads CASSEGQGRNSPLHF.

A word on this clone: A read error may produce the germline difference seen at one junction end. The DNA ends 3 residues before the CDR3 does, and the rest of the CDR3 is filled in from the germline J gene. The rearrangement uses TRBV6-2 or TRBV6-3 and TRBJ1-1; D remains unclear. Germline values: CDR1 MNHEY, CDR2 SVGEGT. This CDR3 has 14 amino acids. The CDR3 reads CASIYSPGRTEAFF. The CDR3 bases that were read are TGTGCCAGCATTTACTCCCCGGGGAGGACTGAA.

CDR3 DNA (partial): TGTGCCAGTAGTACCTTGACAGACACTGAA. Translated, it gives CASSTLTDTE. The entire CDR3 reads CASSTLTDTEAFF. The genes are TRBV19 and TRBJ1-1; perhaps TRBD1 as D (5 bases). The CDR3 extends 3 residues past the end of the read, so its final part is completed from the germline J gene. The V and J ends lost 4 bases and 3 bases respectively, with 9 bases between them. The CDR3 totals 13 residues. In germline, CDR1 is LNHDA, CDR2 SQIVND (reference sequence).

In regard to this clone: The read ends 3 residues shy of where the CDR3 ends; the end is completed using the germline J gene. V is TRBV7-2 and J is TRBJ2-7; 9 positions agree with TRBD1. The CDR3 length is 14 residues. Germline values: CDR1 SGHTA, CDR2 FQGNSA. V dropped 5 bases and J dropped 3; count of bases not matched to a gene: 5. CDR3 bases read: TGTGCCAGCAGCCCCTCGACAGGGGGCTACGAG. This encodes CASSPSTGGYE. The CDR3 as a whole reads CASSPSTGGYEQYF.

Remarks on this clone: The read halts 3 residues ahead of the CDR3 end, with the missing end drawn from the germline J gene. V gene TRBV5-6 combines with J gene TRBJ2-7; D might be TRBD1 (6 bases). Looked up from germline, CDR1 is SGHDT and CDR2 is YYEEEE. V was clipped by 1 base and J by 0 bases, with 8 bases between them. The CDR3 runs 14 residues. CDR3 in amino acids: CASSLPGDSYEQYF. The DNA read from the CDR3 is TGTGCCAGCAGCTTGCCAGGGGACTCCTACGAG. Full variable domain (missing parts from reference TRBV5-6 and TRBJ2-7): DAGVTQSPTHLIKTRGQQVTLRCSPKSGHDTVSWYQQALGQGPQFIFQYYEEEERQRGNFPDRFSGHQFPNYSSELNVNALLLGDSALYLCASSLPGDSYEQYFGPGTRLTVT.

Points on this clone: The CDR3 end lies 3 residues beyond the end of the read and is filled in from the germline J gene. The chain links TRBV5-5 to TRBJ1-6, with D possibly being TRBD1 (5 bases). V gave up 0 bases and J gave up 5 bases, with 9 bases separating them. The CDR3 has 15 amino acids. Germline CDR1 and CDR2: SGHKS and YYEKEE (reference sequence). The DNA read from the CDR3 is TGTGCCAGCAGCTTGGTTGCCAGGGATAATTCACCC. It translates to CASSLVARDNSP. From start to end, the CDR3 is CASSLVARDNSPLHF.

Concerning this clone itself: The CDR3 end is not reached by the read, which stops 3 residues before it; the germline J gene fills it in. The V and J genes are TRBV5-1 and TRBJ1-2; 8 positions match TRBD1. Germline V gene data show CDR1 as SGHRS and CDR2 as YFSETQ. This CDR3 comprises 12 residues. The CDR3 loop is CASSWTGRGYTF. The sequenced part of the CDR3 DNA is TGCGCCAGCAGCTGGACAGGGAGGGGC.

Turning to this clone: The missing CDR3 end, 3 residues past where the read stops, is filled in from the germline J gene. Other DNA sequences within the sample encode an identical CDR3. This chain joins TRBV18 and TRBJ2-1; 11 bases fit TRBD2. Germline V gene data show CDR1 as KGHSH and CDR2 as LQKENI. The CDR3 sequence is 18 residues long. V shed 3 bases and J 3 bases; nucleotides not matched to a gene: 10. The chain's CDR3 is CASSPPGLAGGLYNEQFF. The DNA read from the CDR3 is TGTGCCAGCTCACCCCCCGGGCTAGCGGGAGGCCTCTACAATGAG.

About this clone itself: The read terminates 3 residues ahead of where the CDR3 ends, so the germline J gene completes it. The rearrangement joins TRBV7-6 to TRBJ1-1; a weak D match, TRBD1 (6 bases). Per the germline V gene, CDR1 is SGHVS and CDR2 is FNYEAQ. CDR3 size: 16 residues. Trimming removed 2 bases from V and 4 bases from J, with 17 bases in between. Incomplete CDR3 DNA: TGTGCCAGCAGCTTAAGTCATGGGGGCCTCGTCACTGAA. This translates into CASSLSHGGLVTE. The complete CDR3 protein is CASSLSHGGLVTEAFF.

Comments on this clone: The CDR3 goes on 3 residues after the read ends, and that part is filled in from the germline J gene. The chain is built from TRBV30 and TRBJ2-7; D gene uncertain. Germline V gene lookup returns CDR1 GTSNPN and CDR2 SVGIG (reference sequence). The CDR3 runs to 13 residues. V was cut by 4 bases and J by 6 bases, with 16 bases left in between. The DNA read from the CDR3 is TGTGCCTGGAACAAACCACTTTCAGGCGAG. It is translated as CAWNKPLSGE. The entire CDR3 protein reads CAWNKPLSGEQYF.

Points on this clone: The sequence runs out 3 residues before the end of the CDR3; the remainder is reconstructed from the germline J gene. The chain joins TRBV19 to TRBJ1-2; 10 bases map to TRBD1. CDR3 length: 15 residues. V lost 3 bases, J lost 4 bases, and 5 bases stayed unmatched. CDR1 and CDR2 from the germline V gene are LNHDA and SQIVND (reference sequence). CDR3 loop: CASSIGTGDGYGYTF. CDR3 DNA (partial): TGTGCCAGTAGTATTGGGACAGGGGACGGCTATGGC.

With respect to this clone: Coverage ceases 3 residues before the CDR3 finishes, and the germline J gene fills in the end. This sequence joins TRBV5-4 and TRBJ1-6; 8 nucleotides align to TRBD1. The CDR3 is 13 amino acids. Looked up from germline, CDR1 is SGHNT and CDR2 is YYREEE (reference sequence). V was clipped by 3 bases and J by 9 bases; unmatched bases: 2. This chain's CDR3 is CASSWGQVSPLHF. The part of the CDR3 DNA that was read is TGTGCCAGCAGCTGGGGACAGGTTTCACCC.

As regards this clone: The missing CDR3 end, 3 residues past where the read stops, is filled in from the germline J gene. The V call is TRBV7-2, the J call TRBJ1-5; 9 bases fit TRBD1. In germline, CDR1 is SGHTA, CDR2 FQGNSA. The V gene end was trimmed by 4 bases and the J gene end by 7 bases; junction bases not matched to a gene: 2. There are 13 residues in the CDR3. The sequenced CDR3 bases are TGTGCCAGCAGCTGGACAGGGGCACAGCCC. Its translation is CASSWTGAQP. The entire CDR3 protein reads CASSWTGAQPQHF.

Notes on this clone: The read halts 3 residues ahead of the CDR3 end, with the missing end drawn from the germline J gene. The gene calls are TRBV5-1 and TRBJ1-1, with D perhaps TRBD1 (6 bases). This CDR3 comprises 14 residues. Trimming took off 4 bases at V and 3 bases at J, with 13 bases between the two ends. Per germline, CDR1 SGHRS and CDR2 YFSETQ. The DNA read from the CDR3 is TGCGCCAGCAGCCCAGGGGTCGGGGACACTGAA. Its protein product is CASSPGVGDTE. The CDR3 in its entirety is CASSPGVGDTEAFF.

Remarks on this clone: The CDR3 end is not reached by the read, which stops 3 residues before it; the germline J gene fills it in. V and J are TRBV7-7 and TRBJ2-5; 7 positions agree with TRBD2. After removal of 1 base from V and 1 base from J, the junction contained 3 bases not matched to a gene. The V gene's germline CDR1 is SSHAT and CDR2 FNYEAQ (reference sequence). This CDR3 has 15 residues. The CDR3 DNA, read in part, is TGTGCCAGCAGCTTAGTGGGGGGGGGCCAAGAGACC. This encodes CASSLVGGGQET. The full CDR3 protein reads CASSLVGGGQETQYF.

Incomplete CDR3 DNA: TGTGCCAGCAGCGGACTAGCGGGGGGGGACAATGAG. It is translated as CASSGLAGGDNE. The entire CDR3 is CASSGLAGGDNEQFF. The rearrangement uses TRBV7-9 and TRBJ2-1, with 15 bases identical to TRBD2. The sequence runs out 3 residues before the end of the CDR3; the remainder is reconstructed from the germline J gene. The V segment lost 5 bases and the J segment 5 bases; nucleotides outside the gene matches: 1. Germline CDR1 is SEHNR and CDR2 is FQNEAQ (reference sequence). This CDR3 comprises 15 residues.

Note on this clone: The DNA ends 3 residues before the CDR3 does, and the rest of the CDR3 is filled in from the germline J gene. The genes are TRBV7-9 and TRBJ2-5, with TRBD1 identical over 9 bases. The CDR3 extends over 15 amino acids. Trimming cost V 3 bases and J 7 bases; bases outside gene matches: 9. In germline, CDR1 is SEHNR, CDR2 FQNEAQ (reference sequence). The CDR3 spells CASSFPGTGSGTQYF. The DNA read from the CDR3 is TGTGCCAGCAGCTTCCCCGGGACAGGGAGTGGGACC. Based on the CDR3 plus reference TRBV7-9 and TRBJ2-5, the full variable domain is DTGVSQNPRHKITKRGQNVTFRCDPISEHNRLYWYRQTLGQGPEFLTYFQNEAQLEKSRLLSDRFSAERPKGSFSTLEIQRTEQGDSAMYLCASSFPGTGSGTQYFGPGTRLLVL.

Comments on this clone: With the read ending 3 residues before the CDR3 end, the germline J gene is used to fill in that end. V and J are TRBV19 and TRBJ2-3; 9 bases line up with TRBD2. CDR3 length: 17 residues. J gave up 2 bases and V 4 bases, and 10 bases lay outside the gene matches. Germline CDR1 reads LNHDA; CDR2 reads SQIVND (reference sequence). This CDR3 reads CASSTGATSGYTDTQYF. The CDR3 bases that were read are TGTGCCAGTAGTACGGGAGCGACTAGCGGTTACACAGATACG.